The rows below give T cell receptor beta chains drawn from one sample of a study of shared clonotypes between healthy human individuals. Method: immunoSEQ multiplex PCR; TCRdb's copy keeps in-frame clones and lacks some. The sample yields 2,500,000 or so clones, 80% to 95% seen once. The sample taken for sequencing was naive CD4+ T cells from PBMCs. Receptor source: a man younger than 35 in good health. Some clones in this sample may be carry-over from other donors' samples. The CDR3 runs from the conserved cysteine through the conserved F or W. Each record gives: D gene, clone size, V gene, J gene, CDR3 protein, CDR3 DNA. The D gene is left open where the match is weak. Size values are once, few and many counts, or a class for expanded clones, and some rows have none.

TRBD2	.	TRBV7-9	TRBJ2-3	CASSLEGLAADTQYF	TGTGCCAGCAGCTTAGAAGGACTAGCTGCAGATACGCAGTATTTT
.	.	TRBV27	TRBJ2-7	CASSLKGQPSYEQYF	TGTGCCAGCAGTTTAAAGGGACAACCCTCCTACGAGCAGTACTTC
.	.	TRBV7-3	TRBJ2-1	CASSLGIGSTDGQFF	TGTGCCAGCAGCTTAGGGATAGGGAGCACAGATGGGCAGTTCTTC
TRBD2	.	TRBV4-2	TRBJ2-1	CASSPGLATDEQFF	TGTGCCAGCAGCCCGGGACTAGCAACGGATGAGCAGTTCTTC
.	.	TRBV19	TRBJ2-7	CASTGASSYEQYF	TGTGCCAGTACCGGGGCTTCCTCCTACGAGCAGTACTTC
.	.	TRBV18	TRBJ2-5	CASSPQGGRETQYF	TGTGCCAGCTCACCACAGGGGGGACGAGAGACCCAGTACTTC
.	.	TRBV28	TRBJ1-5	CASTWGSHSNQPQHF	TGTGCCAGCACCTGGGGCTCACATAGCAATCAGCCCCAGCATTTT
.	once	TRBV27	TRBJ2-3	CASSLRVFTDTQYF	TGTGCCAGCAGTTTGCGAGTTTTCACAGATACGCAGTATTTT
.	.	TRBV5-1	TRBJ2-3	CASSRGSRDTQYF	TGCGCCAGCAGCCGGGGGAGCAGGGATACGCAGTATTTT
.	.	TRBV5-4	TRBJ1-1	CASSLKAQGDTEAFF	TGTGCCAGCAGCTTGAAAGCTCAGGGAGACACTGAAGCTTTCTTT
.	.	TRBV30	TRBJ2-3	CAWSVRRGRDHTDTQYF	TGTGCCTGGAGTGTACGGAGGGGGCGGGATCACACAGATACGCAGTATTTT
.	.	TRBV7-9	TRBJ2-5	CASSLQGPRETQYF	TGTGCCAGCAGCTTACAAGGCCCGCGGGAGACCCAGTACTTC
.	.	TRBV28	TRBJ2-4	CASSWPGGKNIQYF	TGTGCCAGCAGTTGGCCGGGTGGCAAAAACATTCAGTACTTC
TRBD1	.	TRBV5-4	TRBJ1-1	CASSPEQGRVDTEAFF	TGTGCCAGCAGCCCGGAACAGGGGCGGGTTGACACTGAAGCTTTCTTT
.	.	TRBV15	TRBJ2-3	CATSGSLIRTDTQYF	TGTGCCACCAGCGGGAGTCTGATACGCACAGATACGCAGTATTTT
TRBD1	.	TRBV19	TRBJ2-6	CASLDRGTISGANVLTF	TGTGCCAGCCTCGACAGGGGGACTATCTCTGGGGCCAACGTCCTGACTTTC
TRBD2	.	TRBV7-2	TRBJ2-1	CASSLDGTSGSYEQFF	TGTGCCAGCAGCTTAGATGGGACTAGCGGGAGCTATGAGCAGTTCTTC
.	.	TRBV30	TRBJ1-1	CAWSVGWTATEAFF	TGTGCCTGGAGTGTGGGTTGGACAGCTACTGAAGCTTTCTTT
.	.	TRBV7-3	TRBJ2-1	CASSSAGSSYNEQFF	TGTGCCAGCAGCTCCGCGGGTAGCTCCTACAATGAGCAGTTCTTC
.	.	TRBV7-2	TRBJ1-4	CASRGANEKLFF	TGTGCCAGCCGGGGGGCTAATGAAAAACTGTTTTTT
.	.	TRBV7-2	TRBJ2-3	CASSLTKRAASTDTQYF	TGTGCCAGCAGCTTAACGAAGAGAGCGGCTAGCACAGATACGCAGTATTTT
.	.	TRBV7-9	TRBJ2-5	CASSLALSDQETQYF	TGTGCCAGCAGCTTAGCGCTGAGCGACCAAGAGACCCAGTACTTC
.	.	TRBV18	TRBJ1-1	CASSQDILQGSWVEAFF	TGTGCCAGCTCACAAGATATTCTACAGGGAAGTTGGGTCGAGGCTTTCTTT
.	.	TRBV30	TRBJ1-4	CAWSVQAEKLFF	TGTGCCTGGAGTGTGCAGGCTGAAAAACTGTTTTTT
.	.	TRBV7-9	TRBJ2-5	CASSLVQGRETQYF	TGTGCCAGCAGCTTGGTTCAGGGGAGAGAGACCCAGTACTTC
.	.	TRBV7-2	TRBJ1-5	CASSSHLGQPQHF	TGTGCCAGCAGCTCTCATTTGGGCCAGCCCCAGCATTTT
TRBD2	.	TRBV4-1	TRBJ2-1	CASSQELARNEQFF	TGCGCCAGCAGCCAGGAACTAGCGCGCAATGAGCAGTTCTTC
TRBD2	once	TRBV6-5	TRBJ2-7	CASSSRRGREQYF	TGTGCCAGCAGCTCCCGGCGGGGGAGGGAGCAGTACTTC
TRBD1	.	TRBV4-2	TRBJ2-4	CASSQLDRVGAKNIQYF	TGTGCCAGCAGCCAACTCGACAGGGTTGGGGCCAAAAACATTCAGTACTTC
.	.	TRBV2	TRBJ2-1	CASSRGLAMDEQFF	TGTGCCAGCAGTCGCGGACTGGCCATGGATGAGCAGTTCTTC
TRBD1	.	TRBV7-9	TRBJ1-1	CASSQAGTGGLVSTEAFF	TGTGCCAGCAGCCAAGCCGGGACAGGGGGATTAGTGAGCACTGAAGCTTTCTTT
TRBD2	.	TRBV14	TRBJ2-5	CASSPGLAGVAETQYF	TGTGCCAGCAGCCCCGGACTAGCGGGAGTAGCAGAGACCCAGTACTTC
.	.	TRBV30	TRBJ1-3	CAWSVSGAHSGNTIYF	TGTGCCTGGAGTGTATCCGGGGCTCACTCTGGAAACACCATATATTTT
TRBD2	.	TRBV5-1	TRBJ2-1	CASSVGLAGGGYNEQFF	TGCGCCAGCAGCGTTGGACTAGCGGGAGGGGGATACAATGAGCAGTTCTTC
TRBD1	.	TRBV7-9	TRBJ2-3	CASSVGTGVTDTQYF	TGTGCCAGCAGCGTAGGGACAGGGGTCACAGATACGCAGTATTTT
TRBD1	once	TRBV11-1	TRBJ1-1	CASSPPTGKDTEAFF	TGTGCCAGCAGCCCCCCGACAGGGAAGGACACTGAAGCTTTCTTT
.	.	TRBV6-1	TRBJ1-3	CASSVSGTPGNTIYF	TGTGCCAGCAGTGTCTCCGGGACACCCGGAAACACCATATATTTT
.	.	TRBV30	TRBJ1-2	CAWSVGSASGYTF	TGTGCCTGGAGTGTTGGAAGTGCGAGCGGCTACACCTTC
.	.	TRBV28	TRBJ2-7	CAISTQGRTYEQYF	TGTGCCATCTCCACTCAAGGCAGGACCTACGAGCAGTACTTC
TRBD1	once	TRBV5-1	TRBJ2-7	CASSLGQGDKEQYF	TGCGCCAGCAGCTTGGGACAGGGAGATAAGGAGCAGTACTTC